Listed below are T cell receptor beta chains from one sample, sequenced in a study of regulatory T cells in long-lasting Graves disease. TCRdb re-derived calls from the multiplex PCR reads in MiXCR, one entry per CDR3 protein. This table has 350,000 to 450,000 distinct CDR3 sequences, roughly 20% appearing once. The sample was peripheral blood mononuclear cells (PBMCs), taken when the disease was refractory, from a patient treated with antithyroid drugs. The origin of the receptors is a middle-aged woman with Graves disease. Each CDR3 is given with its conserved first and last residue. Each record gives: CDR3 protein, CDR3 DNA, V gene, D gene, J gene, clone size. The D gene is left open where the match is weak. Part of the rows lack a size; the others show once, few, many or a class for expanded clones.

CDR3 protein: CASSYSSGQLPLAKNIQYF
CDR3 DNA: TGTGCCAGCAGTTACTCCTCCGGGCAACTCCCGCTAGCCAAAAACATTCAGTACTTC
V gene: TRBV6-2/TRBV6-3
D gene: NA
J gene: TRBJ2-4
clone size: NA

CDR3 protein: CASSLQGQGAKNIQYF
CDR3 DNA: TGCGCCAGCAGCTTGCAAGGACAGGGCGCCAAAAACATTCAGTACTTC
V gene: TRBV5-1
D gene: TRBD1
J gene: TRBJ2-4
clone size: many

CDR3 protein: CAISESYPLGEAFF
CDR3 DNA: TGTGCCATCAGTGAGTCGTATCCGTTAGGGGAAGCTTTCTTT
V gene: TRBV10-3
D gene: NA
J gene: TRBJ1-1
clone size: few

CDR3 protein: CASRYRQNSPLHF
CDR3 DNA: TGTGCCAGCAGGTACAGACAGAATTCACCCCTCCACTTT
V gene: TRBV28
D gene: NA
J gene: TRBJ1-6
clone size: many

CDR3 protein: CASSYSASSYNEQFF
CDR3 DNA: TGTGCCAGCAGTTACTCAGCTAGTTCCTACAATGAGCAGTTCTTC
V gene: TRBV6-5
D gene: NA
J gene: TRBJ2-1
clone size: few

CDR3 protein: CASSFLGLDRRDSPLHF
CDR3 DNA: TGTGCCAGCAGTTTTCTCGGCCTGGACAGGAGGGATTCACCCCTCCACTTT
V gene: TRBV28
D gene: TRBD1
J gene: TRBJ1-6
clone size: NA

CDR3 protein: CAGSLRGNTEAFF
CDR3 DNA: TGTGCCGGCAGCCTGAGGGGGAACACTGAAGCTTTCTTT
V gene: TRBV27
D gene: NA
J gene: TRBJ1-1
clone size: few

CDR3 protein: CASSPWGRHNEKLFF
CDR3 DNA: TGTGCCAGCAGTCCCTGGGGACGGCATAATGAAAAACTGTTTTTT
V gene: TRBV28
D gene: NA
J gene: TRBJ1-4
clone size: NA

CDR3 protein: CASSPRRVTDTQYF
CDR3 DNA: TGTGCCAGCAGCCCTCGCCGGGTTACAGATACGCAGTATTTT
V gene: TRBV7-8
D gene: NA
J gene: TRBJ2-3
clone size: NA

CDR3 protein: CSVTGYQETQYF
CDR3 DNA: TGCAGCGTTACAGGGTACCAAGAGACCCAGTACTTC
V gene: TRBV29-1
D gene: NA
J gene: TRBJ2-5
clone size: many

CDR3 protein: CASSFSRELTEQYF
CDR3 DNA: TGTGCCAGCAGCTTTTCGCGGGAGCTAACCGAGCAGTACTTC
V gene: TRBV7-9
D gene: TRBD2
J gene: TRBJ2-7
clone size: many

CDR3 protein: CASSYPGITEAFF
CDR3 DNA: TGTGCCAGCAGTTACCCCGGGATCACTGAAGCTTTCTTT
V gene: TRBV6-5
D gene: NA
J gene: TRBJ1-1
clone size: many

CDR3 protein: CASSLETGTGGYNEQFF
CDR3 DNA: TGTGCCAGCAGCTTAGAAACCGGGACAGGGGGATACAATGAGCAGTTCTTC
V gene: TRBV7-3
D gene: TRBD1
J gene: TRBJ2-1
clone size: few

CDR3 protein: CASSSDRNSNQPQHF
CDR3 DNA: TGTGCCAGCAGTTCTGACAGAAATAGCAATCAGCCCCAGCATTTT
V gene: TRBV6-9
D gene: NA
J gene: TRBJ1-5
clone size: many

CDR3 protein: CASSFFHHTIYF
CDR3 DNA: TGTGCCAGCAGCTTTTTCCACCACACCATATATTTT
V gene: TRBV7-2
D gene: NA
J gene: TRBJ1-3
clone size: NA

CDR3 protein: CSARTQANTGELFF
CDR3 DNA: TGCAGTGCTAGGACGCAGGCGAACACCGGGGAGCTGTTTTTT
V gene: TRBV20-1
D gene: NA
J gene: TRBJ2-2
clone size: few

CDR3 protein: CASSLKRAGMETQYF
CDR3 DNA: TGTGCCAGCAGCTTGAAAAGGGCAGGGATGGAGACCCAGTACTTC
V gene: TRBV5-4
D gene: NA
J gene: TRBJ2-5
clone size: few

CDR3 protein: CASSWIVGSRYEQYF
CDR3 DNA: TGTGCCAGCAGCTGGATCGTCGGTTCTCGGTACGAGCAGTACTTC
V gene: TRBV11-2
D gene: NA
J gene: TRBJ2-7
clone size: many

CDR3 protein: CASSPGLFNTQYF
CDR3 DNA: TGTGCCAGCAGCCCCGGACTATTTAATACGCAGTATTTT
V gene: TRBV2
D gene: NA
J gene: TRBJ2-3
clone size: NA

CDR3 protein: CASSTWTGGGEQYF
CDR3 DNA: TGTGCCAGCAGTACCTGGACAGGGGGCGGAGAGCAGTACTTC
V gene: TRBV28
D gene: TRBD1
J gene: TRBJ2-7
clone size: many

CDR3 protein: CAEFGQAANTGELFF
CDR3 DNA: TGTGCGGAATTTGGACAGGCCGCGAACACCGGGGAGCTGTTTTTT
V gene: TRBV7-9
D gene: TRBD1
J gene: TRBJ2-2
clone size: NA

CDR3 protein: CASSYSTGNYGYTF
CDR3 DNA: TGTGCCAGCAGTTACTCCACAGGGAACTATGGCTACACCTTC
V gene: TRBV6-5
D gene: NA
J gene: TRBJ1-2
clone size: many

CDR3 protein: CSPVEDNEQFF
CDR3 DNA: TGCAGCCCGGTAGAAGACAATGAGCAGTTCTTC
V gene: TRBV29-1
D gene: NA
J gene: TRBJ2-1
clone size: NA

CDR3 protein: CASSARRDEQYF
CDR3 DNA: TGTGCCAGCAGTGCCCGACGGGACGAGCAGTACTTC
V gene: TRBV28
D gene: NA
J gene: TRBJ2-7
clone size: many

CDR3 protein: CSVVSSSGNTIYF
CDR3 DNA: TGCAGCGTTGTATCGAGCTCTGGAAACACCATATATTTT
V gene: TRBV29-1
D gene: NA
J gene: TRBJ1-3
clone size: few

CDR3 protein: CASSLGALGLATDTQYF
CDR3 DNA: TGTGCCAGCAGCTTAGGGGCCCTCGGACTAGCCACAGATACGCAGTATTTT
V gene: TRBV11-2
D gene: TRBD2
J gene: TRBJ2-3
clone size: many

CDR3 protein: CASSPGQFSSGNTIYF
CDR3 DNA: TGTGCCAGCAGTCCCGGACAGTTCTCCTCTGGAAACACCATATATTTT
V gene: TRBV12-3/TRBV12-4
D gene: NA
J gene: TRBJ1-3
clone size: many

CDR3 protein: CASSYGYGGGGEKLFF
CDR3 DNA: TGTGCCAGCAGTTACGGATATGGGGGAGGCGGCGAAAAACTGTTTTTT
V gene: TRBV6-2/TRBV6-3
D gene: NA
J gene: TRBJ1-4
clone size: many

CDR3 protein: CASSVVGVTEAFF
CDR3 DNA: TGTGCCAGCAGCGTAGTGGGGGTCACTGAAGCTTTCTTT
V gene: TRBV9
D gene: NA
J gene: TRBJ1-1
clone size: many

CDR3 protein: CASSLIPGSGYEQYF
CDR3 DNA: TGTGCCAGCAGTCTCATTCCAGGGAGTGGGTACGAGCAGTACTTC
V gene: TRBV28
D gene: NA
J gene: TRBJ2-7
clone size: many

CDR3 protein: CASSENGRGGEQYF
CDR3 DNA: TGTGCCAGCAGTGAAAACGGGAGGGGAGGCGAGCAGTACTTC
V gene: TRBV2
D gene: TRBD2
J gene: TRBJ2-7
clone size: many

CDR3 protein: CASSFWDEQFF
CDR3 DNA: TGTGCCAGCAGCTTTTGGGATGAGCAGTTCTTC
V gene: TRBV11-2
D gene: NA
J gene: TRBJ2-1
clone size: NA

CDR3 protein: CAISRTTSGSRYEQYF
CDR3 DNA: TGTGCCATCTCCAGAACGACTAGCGGGAGTAGGTACGAGCAGTACTTC
V gene: TRBV10-3
D gene: TRBD2
J gene: TRBJ2-7
clone size: many

CDR3 protein: CASSPSGRAQYF
CDR3 DNA: TGTGCCAGCAGCCCTAGCGGGAGAGCGCAGTATTTT
V gene: TRBV28
D gene: TRBD2
J gene: TRBJ2-3
clone size: many

CDR3 protein: CASSLTPRTGLNTEAFF
CDR3 DNA: TGTGCCAGCAGTCTAACTCCGCGGACAGGTCTGAACACTGAAGCTTTCTTT
V gene: TRBV6-2/TRBV6-3
D gene: TRBD1
J gene: TRBJ1-1
clone size: NA

CDR3 protein: CASRLAGPWGNEQFF
CDR3 DNA: TGTGCCAGCAGACTAGCGGGGCCTTGGGGGAATGAGCAGTTCTTC
V gene: TRBV28
D gene: TRBD2
J gene: TRBJ2-1
clone size: NA

CDR3 protein: CASSLRREGFTGELFF
CDR3 DNA: TGTGCCAGCAGCTTGAGGCGGGAGGGGTTCACCGGGGAGCTGTTTTTT
V gene: TRBV5-6
D gene: TRBD2
J gene: TRBJ2-2
clone size: few

CDR3 protein: CASIDGSGASNEQFF
CDR3 DNA: TGTGCCAGCATCGACGGTAGCGGAGCCTCCAATGAGCAGTTCTTC
V gene: TRBV12-3/TRBV12-4
D gene: NA
J gene: TRBJ2-1
clone size: NA

CDR3 protein: CASSPQGSYNEQFF
CDR3 DNA: TGTGCCAGCAGCCCGCAGGGATCCTACAATGAGCAGTTCTTC
V gene: TRBV3-1
D gene: NA
J gene: TRBJ2-1
clone size: NA

CDR3 protein: CASSQDQGSWEAQYF
CDR3 DNA: TGCGCCAGCAGCCAAGATCAAGGGAGTTGGGAGGCCCAGTACTTC
V gene: TRBV4-1
D gene: NA
J gene: TRBJ2-5
clone size: few

CDR3 protein: CASLRQGWAGELFF
CDR3 DNA: TGTGCCAGCCTAAGACAGGGGTGGGCCGGGGAGCTGTTTTTT
V gene: TRBV2
D gene: TRBD1
J gene: TRBJ2-2
clone size: few

CDR3 protein: CASSEQGALQPQHF
CDR3 DNA: TGTGCCAGCAGTGAACAGGGGGCGCTTCAGCCCCAGCATTTT
V gene: TRBV2
D gene: TRBD1
J gene: TRBJ1-5
clone size: many

CDR3 protein: CASSFRVAGVLNTGELFF
CDR3 DNA: TGTGCCAGCAGTTTTAGAGTAGCGGGAGTATTGAACACCGGGGAGCTGTTTTTT
V gene: TRBV28
D gene: TRBD2
J gene: TRBJ2-2
clone size: many

CDR3 protein: CASSNPGQANYGYTF
CDR3 DNA: TGTGCCAGCAGTAATCCGGGACAGGCGAACTATGGCTACACCTTC
V gene: TRBV6-1
D gene: TRBD1
J gene: TRBJ1-2
clone size: many

CDR3 protein: CASSVWDTGELFF
CDR3 DNA: TGTGCCAGCAGTGTGTGGGACACCGGGGAGCTGTTTTTT
V gene: TRBV2
D gene: NA
J gene: TRBJ2-2
clone size: NA

CDR3 protein: CASSSRQSNEKLFF
CDR3 DNA: TGTGCCAGCAGCTCCCGACAGTCTAATGAAAAACTGTTTTTT
V gene: TRBV7-9
D gene: NA
J gene: TRBJ1-4
clone size: NA

CDR3 protein: CAWSPPGSYEQYF
CDR3 DNA: TGTGCCTGGAGTCCACCGGGGTCCTACGAGCAGTACTTC
V gene: TRBV30
D gene: NA
J gene: TRBJ2-7
clone size: few

CDR3 protein: CASSLTLAGGRQFF
CDR3 DNA: TGCGCCAGCAGCTTGACCCTAGCGGGAGGAAGGCAGTTCTTC
V gene: TRBV5-1
D gene: TRBD2
J gene: TRBJ2-1
clone size: NA

CDR3 protein: CASRSRDREPNEQYF
CDR3 DNA: TGTGCCAGCCGGTCCCGGGACAGGGAGCCCAACGAGCAGTACTTC
V gene: TRBV7-8
D gene: TRBD1
J gene: TRBJ2-7
clone size: NA